Listed here are 14 T cell receptor beta chains from one sample, sequenced in a study of blood T cells in healthy people across ages. A second about 7 to 11 cycle PCR used barcoded and J-beta primers. In TCRdb, the 5' RACE reads were re-called with MiXCR into one record per CDR3 protein. The sample has about 780,000 distinct CDR3 sequences, 35% to 60% seen once; the top ten hold 15% to 20%. Sample: blood. These receptors were taken from a man aged 80 or over in good health.

This chain connects TRBV6-4 to TRBJ1-1, with unresolved D. The CDR3 extends over 13 amino acids. The germline gives CDR1 MRHNA, CDR2 SNTAGT. Trimming left V 4 bases short and J 1 base short, with 7 bases between. CDR3 amino acids: CASSVQTNTEAFF. CDR3 DNA: TGTGCCAGCAGTGTACAAACGAACACTGAAGCTTTCTTT.

V gene TRBV29-1 combines with J gene TRBJ1-2; a possible D gene is TRBD1 (6 bases). The V end lost 6 bases, the J end lost 6 bases, and 17 bases lay between the germline ends. The CDR3 has 13 residues. Germline V gives CDR1 SQVTM, CDR2 ANQGSEA. CDR3 residues: CSVARGGTNGYTF. CDR3 coding DNA: TGCAGCGTCGCCAGGGGAGGGACTAATGGCTACACCTTC.

The chain links TRBV5-1 to TRBJ2-5; 15 positions match TRBD2. Germline lookup yields CDR1 SGHRS and CDR2 YFSETQ. There are 14 residues in the CDR3. Trimming cost V 3 bases and J 7 bases; bases outside gene matches: 1. In DNA, the CDR3 is TGCGCCAGCAGCTCGGGACTAGCGGGAGGGACCCAGTACTTC. The encoded protein is CASSSGLAGGTQYF. The full variable domain, with the rest looked up from reference TRBV5-1 and TRBJ2-5, is KAGVTQTPRYLIKTRGQQVTLSCSPISGHRSVSWYQQTPGQGLQFLFEYFSETQRNKGNFPGRFSGRQFSNSRSEMNVSTLELGDSALYLCASSSGLAGGTQYFGPGTRLLVL.

This chain connects TRBV9 to TRBJ2-3, with TRBD2 matching 8 bases. The germline V gene encodes CDR1 SGDLS and CDR2 YYNGEE. The CDR3 runs to 15 residues. V gave up 2 bases and J gave up 0 bases; unmatched junction bases: 2. The CDR3 here is CASSVKRESTDTQYF. The CDR3, as DNA: TGTGCCAGCAGCGTTAAGCGGGAGAGCACAGATACGCAGTATTTT.

The rearrangement links TRBV12-3 or TRBV12-4 to TRBJ2-5, with 14 positions matching TRBD2. V lost 3 bases and J lost 11; bases outside the gene matches: 8. This CDR3 is 15 amino acids long. CDR3 loop: CASSFGLAGGNEQYF. CDR3 in DNA: TGTGCCAGCAGTTTCGGACTAGCGGGAGGAAATGAGCAGTACTTC.

This rearrangement joins TRBV29-1 to TRBJ1-2; 11 nucleotides line up with TRBD1. The CDR3 covers 12 residues. Germline lookup yields CDR1 SQVTM and CDR2 ANQGSEA. With 7 bases clipped from V and 7 bases from J, the junction kept 5 bases outside the gene matches. DNA of the CDR3: TGCAGCGCCGGACAGGGGGCGAGTGGCTACACCTTC. Translating gives CSAGQGASGYTF.

The table lists this clonotype with a few counts. This chain links TRBV6-2 or TRBV6-3 with TRBJ2-5; 11 bases are a match to TRBD2. The germline V gene encodes CDR1 MNHEY and CDR2 SVGEGT. This CDR3 region has 18 residues. The junction had 13 bases not matched to a gene; V was cut back by 2 bases and J by 5 bases. CDR3 in DNA: TGTGCCAGCAGTTACAGACTAGCGGGAAGGGTTCAACTGGAGACCCAGTACTTC. Translation gives CASSYRLAGRVQLETQYF.

In its sample, this clonotype was seen a few times. This rearrangement joins TRBV28 to TRBJ2-3; TRBD2 agrees at 10 bases. The germline V gene encodes CDR1 MDHEN and CDR2 SYDVKM. Trimming removed 2 bases from V and 2 bases from J; junction bases left unmatched: 10. The CDR3 totals 18 residues. CDR3 sequence: CASSLPRTSGRSTDTQYF. CDR3 sequence (DNA): TGTGCCAGCAGTTTACCCAGGACTAGCGGACGGTCCACAGATACGCAGTATTTT.

This clonotype was counted only a few times. The rearrangement links TRBV5-1 to TRBJ1-4, with unresolved D. The CDR3 loop spans 15 amino acids. Trimming removed 3 bases at V and 5 bases at J, with 14 bases between. CDR1 is SGHRS and CDR2 is YFSETQ in the germline V gene. The CDR3 DNA sequence: TGCGCCAGCAGCTACCAGGACGGAACGAATGAAAAACTGTTTTTT. This translates into CASSYQDGTNEKLFF.

This clonotype was seen a few times. This sequence joins TRBV20-1 and TRBJ2-3, with D possibly being TRBD1 (5 bases). There are 14 residues in the CDR3. V gave up 1 base and J gave up 5 bases, with 13 bases separating them. Per germline, CDR1 DFQATT and CDR2 SNEGSKA (reference sequence). The CDR3 bases are TGCAGTGCTAGAGTCCAGGGTTCCGGAGATACGCAGTATTTT. It translates to CSARVQGSGDTQYF.

The chain joins TRBV9 to TRBJ2-1, with 8 bases identical to TRBD2. The CDR3 is made up of 17 amino acids. After removal of 0 bases from V and 0 bases from J, the junction contained 5 bases not matched to a gene. Germline values: CDR1 SGDLS, CDR2 YYNGEE. CDR3 sequence: CASSVAGGSSSYNEQFF. The CDR3 DNA follows: TGTGCCAGCAGCGTAGCGGGAGGGTCGAGCTCCTACAATGAGCAGTTCTTC.

The rearrangement uses TRBV19 and TRBJ1-5; D gene uncertain. Germline V gene sequence: CDR1 LNHDA, CDR2 SQIVND (reference sequence). The CDR3 contains 14 residues. Trimming pared 4 bases from V and 2 bases from J, leaving 9 bases between. This CDR3 is CASSRRLGNQPQHF. The CDR3 bases are TGTGCCAGTAGTAGGAGGTTAGGCAATCAGCCCCAGCATTTT.

The rearrangement links TRBV24-1 to TRBJ2-4; 11 bases are a match to TRBD1. The J segment lost 3 bases and the V segment lost 4 bases, leaving 4 bases of the junction unmatched. Per germline, CDR1 KGHDR and CDR2 SFDVKD. The CDR3 has 16 amino acids. The CDR3 loop is CATSDPGQGDKNIQYF. The CDR3 coding sequence is TGTGCCACCAGTGACCCGGGACAGGGGGACAAAAACATTCAGTACTTC.

V is TRBV6-2 or TRBV6-3 and J is TRBJ2-1; D is undetermined. CDR1 and CDR2 from the germline V gene are MNHEY and SVGEGT. CDR3 length: 15 residues. The germline V and J ends were trimmed by 2 bases and 2 bases, with 10 bases remaining between them. CDR3 coding DNA: TGTGCCAGCAGTTACGGGTTGGGGACCTACAATGAGCAGTTCTTC. It encodes CASSYGLGTYNEQFF.